The 30 T cell receptor beta chains reported below all come from one sample, sequenced in a study of PD-1 blockade in classical Hodgkin lymphoma (dated by TCRdb to the early 2020s). In the paper's terms, the time point label means: cycle 2 day 1 (C2D1) of nivolumab. Relapse after autologous stem cell transplantation had occurred in all trial patients, and cohorts A, B and C were distinguished by prior brentuximab vedotin exposure. Library preparation was by the immunoSEQ multiplex PCR assay. The table comes from immuneACCESS by way of TCRdb, which keeps in-frame sequences with V and J called. Part of the clones is missing from these tables; in studies checked, under half for an unresolved V gene and the rest for unknown reasons. The sample profile shows 120,000 to 150,000 clones; around 73% of them were found once. The top ten clonotypes cover roughly 8.4% of the sample. The starting material was peripheral blood mononuclear cells (PBMCs), obtained before the second cycle of nivolumab. These receptors came from a human donor with classical Hodgkin lymphoma.

The genes are TRBV11-3 and TRBJ2-2; D may be TRBD2 (5 bases). Germline loops: CDR1 SGHNT, CDR2 YENEEA. The CDR3 extends over 14 amino acids. The germline V and J ends were trimmed by 3 bases and 6 bases, with 11 bases remaining between them. This CDR3 is CASSFGRGAGELFF. The CDR3 coding sequence is TGTGCCAGCAGCTTTGGCCGGGGAGCCGGGGAGCTGTTTTTT.

The chain uses TRBV6-1 and TRBJ1-4, with 7 bases that match TRBD1. The CDR3 sequence is 13 residues long. Trimming cost V 4 bases and J 11 bases; bases outside gene matches: 7. Germline assignment: CDR1 MNHNS and CDR2 SASEGT. Here the CDR3 reads CASSVDRVDKLFF. In nucleotides, the CDR3 is TGTGCCAGCAGTGTCGACAGGGTCGATAAACTGTTTTTT.

The chain links TRBV5-4 to TRBJ2-3; the match to TRBD2 covers 12 bases. This CDR3 region has 15 residues. Germline loops: CDR1 SGHNT, CDR2 YYREEE (reference sequence). Germline trimming cut 2 bases from V and 6 bases from J; bases unmatched to any gene: 4. CDR3 sequence: CASSFLAGGDDTQYF. As DNA, the CDR3 is TGTGCCAGCAGCTTTCTAGCGGGAGGGGACGATACGCAGTATTTT.

The J gene is TRBJ2-7, the V gene TRBV5-4; D remains ambiguous. The germline V gene has CDR1 SGHNT and CDR2 YYREEE (reference sequence). The CDR3 spans 15 residues. The germline V and J ends were trimmed by 0 bases and 2 bases, with 12 bases remaining between them. The CDR3 loop is CASSLGQSPAYEQYF. The CDR3 coding sequence is TGTGCCAGCAGCTTGGGTCAGAGTCCCGCCTACGAGCAGTACTTC.

This clone was counted between two and nine times. The V gene is TRBV7-9, the J gene TRBJ2-7; the D is unclear. The CDR3 runs to 13 residues. The germline V gene has CDR1 SEHNR and CDR2 FQNEAQ (reference sequence). Trimming shortened V by 3 bases and J by 4 bases, and 10 bases separated the two germline ends. CDR3 region: CASSLKKGYEQYF. CDR3 in DNA: TGTGCCAGCAGCTTGAAAAAGGGTTACGAGCAGTACTTC. Complete variable domain (other parts from reference TRBV7-9 and TRBJ2-7): DTGVSQNPRHKITKRGQNVTFRCDPISEHNRLYWYRQTLGQGPEFLTYFQNEAQLEKSRLLSDRFSAERPKGSFSTLEIQRTEQGDSAMYLCASSLKKGYEQYFGPGTRLTVT.

CDR3 nucleotide sequence: TGTGCCAGCAGCACCTGGACAGCCGGCGAGCAGTACTTC. The encoded protein is CASSTWTAGEQYF. This sequence joins TRBV11-2 and TRBJ2-7, with D possibly matching TRBD1 (6 bases). V lost 5 bases to trimming and J lost 6 bases, with 14 bases between them. The CDR3 consists of 13 residues. Germline-derived CDR1 and CDR2 are SGHAT and FQNNGV.

The chain combines TRBV10-3 with TRBJ2-1; TRBD1 or TRBD2 may be the D gene (5 bases each). This CDR3 is 12 amino acids long. V lost 4 bases and J 7 bases, leaving 8 bases between the germline ends. Per germline, CDR1 ENHRY and CDR2 SYGVKD. CDR3 DNA: TGTGCCATCAGTGGGGACGTTAATGAGCAGTTCTTC. Translating it yields CAISGDVNEQFF.

The V and J genes are TRBV7-9 and TRBJ1-2; D is possibly TRBD1 (5 bases). Germline V gene lookup returns CDR1 SEHNR and CDR2 FQNEAQ (reference sequence). The germline V and J ends were trimmed by 3 bases and 5 bases, with 19 bases remaining between them. The CDR3 has 16 residues. The CDR3 DNA sequence: TGTGCCAGCAGCTTGGGTGCCGGGGGACCGAGGTATGGCTACACCTTC. The encoded protein is CASSLGAGGPRYGYTF. The whole variable domain, remainder taken from reference TRBV7-9 and TRBJ1-2, is DTGVSQNPRHKITKRGQNVTFRCDPISEHNRLYWYRQTLGQGPEFLTYFQNEAQLEKSRLLSDRFSAERPKGSFSTLEIQRTEQGDSAMYLCASSLGAGGPRYGYTFGSGTRLTVV.

The chain is built from TRBV7-3 and TRBJ2-6; 9 bases agree with TRBD2. Germline CDR1 is SGHTA and CDR2 is FQGTGA. The V and J ends lost 4 bases and 2 bases, in that order; junction bases with no gene match: 3. This CDR3 is built from 16 residues. Here the CDR3 DNA reads TGTGCCAGCAGCTATTTAGCGGGGGCTGGGGCCAACGTCCTGACTTTC. It encodes CASSYLAGAGANVLTF.

V gene TRBV4-2 combines with J gene TRBJ1-3; 7 nucleotides line up with TRBD1. This CDR3 spans 14 amino acids. CDR1 LGHNA and CDR2 YNFKEQ come from the germline V gene. V lost 1 base, J lost 8 bases, and 5 bases stayed unmatched. This chain's CDR3 is CASSQVDRQDTIYF. The CDR3 nucleotides read TGTGCCAGCAGCCAAGTGGACAGGCAGGACACCATATATTTT.

The chain joins TRBV7-2 to TRBJ1-6; possibly TRBD1 for D (5 bases). The CDR3 totals 16 residues. Germline V gene data show CDR1 as SGHTA and CDR2 as FQGNSA. V was pared by 2 bases and J by 6 bases, with 14 bases between. The CDR3 DNA follows: TGTGCCAGCAGCTTATTTGAGGCAGGGCTTAATTCACCCCTCCACTTT. Residues: CASSLFEAGLNSPLHF.

V is TRBV9 and J is TRBJ2-3; 7 bases are shared with TRBD2. Germline V gene data show CDR1 as SGDLS and CDR2 as YYNGEE. With 0 bases clipped from V and 5 bases from J, the junction kept 9 bases outside the gene matches. CDR3 length equals 16 residues. The CDR3 loop reads CASSVDGGRPEDTQYF. CDR3 nucleotide sequence: TGTGCCAGCAGCGTAGACGGCGGGAGACCGGAAGATACGCAGTATTTT.

The chain recombines TRBV2 with TRBJ2-2; 8 nucleotides line up with TRBD2. V trimming: 5 bases; J trimming: 3 bases; junction bases outside the gene matches: 5. Germline V gene sequence: CDR1 SNHLY, CDR2 FYNNEI. The CDR3 has 15 amino acids. In nucleotides, the CDR3 is TGTGCCAGCAGTTCCAGCGGGAGTGACACCGGGGAGCTGTTTTTT. Translating it yields CASSSSGSDTGELFF.

CDR3 region: CAIGSSSYEQYF. CDR3 sequence (DNA): TGTGCCATCGGTAGTTCCTCCTACGAGCAGTACTTC. The chain uses TRBV10-3 and TRBJ2-7, with D unresolved. V lost 8 bases and J 0 bases, leaving 8 bases between the germline ends. The germline V gene encodes CDR1 ENHRY and CDR2 SYGVKD. The CDR3 contains 12 residues.

The chain is built from TRBV7-2 and TRBJ2-7, with D perhaps being TRBD1 or TRBD2 (6 bases each). V gave up 5 bases and J gave up 9 bases, with 23 bases separating them. This CDR3 has 15 amino acids. In germline, CDR1 is SGHTA, CDR2 FQGNSA. The CDR3 is CASSEQGGKTLGQYF. The CDR3 DNA sequence: TGTGCCAGCAGCGAACAGGGAGGAAAGACTTTGGGGCAGTACTTC.

This clone was observed at least ten times. This chain connects TRBV7-3 to TRBJ2-7, with no clear D. From germline, CDR1 is SGHTA and CDR2 FQGTGA. Trimming took 3 bases from V and 6 from J, leaving 18 bases between them. The CDR3 is 15 residues long. This CDR3 is CASSLVPAAVGEQYF. The CDR3, as DNA: TGTGCCAGCAGCTTGGTCCCAGCAGCTGTCGGCGAGCAGTACTTC.

This sequence joins TRBV28 and TRBJ2-1; 12 nucleotides line up with TRBD2. Losses at the gene ends were 4 bases for V and 0 bases for J; bases not matched to a gene: 13. The CDR3 loop spans 20 amino acids. Germline CDR1 is MDHEN and CDR2 is SYDVKM. CDR3 sequence reads: CASSSGGLAGFYRSYNEQFF. For the CDR3, the DNA is TGTGCCAGCAGTTCGGGGGGACTAGCGGGTTTTTACCGCTCCTACAATGAGCAGTTCTTC.

As DNA, the CDR3 is TGTGCCATCAGTGAGAGGAGGCAGGGTGAATTGTACACTGAAGCTTTCTTT. Translation: CAISERRQGELYTEAFF. J is TRBJ1-1 and V is TRBV10-3; D is possibly TRBD1 (5 bases). Germline V gene sequence: CDR1 ENHRY, CDR2 SYGVKD. The CDR3 covers 17 residues. Trimming stripped 2 bases from V and 3 bases from J, with 19 bases between.

This chain links TRBV7-7 with TRBJ2-5, with 9 bases aligning to TRBD2. Losses at the gene ends were 10 bases for V and 4 bases for J; bases not matched to a gene: 10. The germline CDR1 and CDR2 sequences are SSHAT and FNYEAQ (reference sequence). The CDR3 spans 14 residues. The CDR3 region has the DNA TGTGCCACCCGTTCTAGCGGGATTGGAGAGACCCAGTACTTC. Residues: CATRSSGIGETQYF.

Only a few counts were recorded for this clone. The rearrangement uses TRBV7-9 and TRBJ1-6; D unresolved. Germline V gives CDR1 SEHNR, CDR2 FQNEAQ (reference sequence). This CDR3 contains 13 residues. The germline V and J ends were trimmed by 1 base and 8 bases, with 6 bases remaining between them. DNA for the CDR3: TGTGCCAGCAGCTTAGTTGAAGATTCACCCCTCCACTTT. This encodes CASSLVEDSPLHF.

V gene TRBV10-3 combines with J gene TRBJ1-1, with a possible D match to TRBD1 (5 bases). Trimming removed 0 bases at V and 6 bases at J, with 11 bases between. Germline CDR1 is ENHRY and CDR2 is SYGVKD. The CDR3 covers 14 residues. In DNA, the CDR3 is TGTGCCATCAGTGAGTCGAGGGGCGCGGCTGAAGCTTTCTTT. Amino acid sequence: CAISESRGAAEAFF.

This clone was found once. The V and J genes are TRBV21-1 and TRBJ1-5. TRBV21-1 is a pseudogene locus. The CDR3 loop spans 18 amino acids. CDR3 sequence (DNA): TGTGCCAGCAGCACCTGGGAGAGAGGGTATTGGAGCAATCAGCCCCAGCATTTT. Translated: CASSTWERGYWSNQPQHF.

The chain employs TRBV2 and TRBJ2-1; D could derive from TRBD1 or TRBD2 (5 bases each). In germline, CDR1 is SNHLY, CDR2 FYNNEI. The CDR3 totals 14 residues. Trimming cost V 6 bases and J 0 bases, with 9 bases left between them. The CDR3 coding sequence is TGTGCCAGCAGGGGGGAAAGCTCCTACAATGAGCAGTTCTTC. Amino acid sequence: CASRGESSYNEQFF.

The chain recombines TRBV19 with TRBJ2-1, with 10 bases matching TRBD2. Germline-derived CDR1 and CDR2 are LNHDA and SQIVND (reference sequence). This CDR3 is built from 18 residues. The trim removed 2 bases at V and 8 bases at J, leaving 15 bases unmatched. The CDR3 spells CASSIPHRGSGRSHEQFF. The CDR3 bases are TGTGCCAGTAGTATACCCCACCGGGGTAGCGGGAGGTCCCATGAGCAGTTCTTC.

The sample holds one count of this clone. The V and J genes are TRBV5-1 and TRBJ1-4; 9 bases line up with TRBD1. CDR3 length equals 15 residues. V was pared by 3 bases and J by 6 bases, with 6 bases of the junction left unmatched. Germline CDR1 and CDR2: SGHRS and YFSETQ. CDR3 in DNA: TGCGCCAGCAGCTCCCTGGACAGGGGATATGAAAAACTGTTTTTT. It encodes CASSSLDRGYEKLFF.

The chain uses TRBV7-2 and TRBJ1-2; 8 nucleotides align to TRBD1. Germline lookup yields CDR1 SGHTA and CDR2 FQGNSA. The CDR3 totals 13 residues. J lost 8 bases, V lost 3 bases, and 5 bases had no gene match. DNA of the CDR3: TGTGCCAGCAGCTTCCGACAGGGGACCGGCTACACCTTC. Protein product: CASSFRQGTGYTF. Complete variable domain (other parts from reference TRBV7-2 and TRBJ1-2): GAGVSQSPSNKVTEKGKDVELRCDPISGHTALYWYRQSLGQGLEFLIYFQGNSAPDKSGLPSDRFSAERTGGSVSTLTIQRTQQEDSAVYLCASSFRQGTGYTFGSGTRLTVV.

This chain joins TRBV4-3 and TRBJ1-6; the match to TRBD1 covers 11 bases. CDR3 length: 17 amino acids. The germline V gene encodes CDR1 LGHNA and CDR2 YSLEER. Losses at the gene ends were 0 bases for V and 10 bases for J; bases not matched to a gene: 8. The chain's CDR3 is CASSQDLGQGEGSPLHF. As DNA, the CDR3 is TGCGCCAGCAGCCAAGACTTGGGACAGGGGGAAGGGTCACCCCTCCACTTT.

The count of this clone is one. The chain joins TRBV6-6 to TRBJ1-5, with TRBD1 identical over 7 bases. The CDR3 extends over 14 amino acids. The J segment lost 2 bases and the V segment lost 5 bases, leaving 3 bases of the junction unmatched. Germline-derived CDR1 and CDR2 are MNHNY and SVGAGI (reference sequence). CDR3 in amino acids: CASSHTGGNQPQHF. The CDR3 bases are TGTGCCAGCAGTCACACAGGGGGCAATCAGCCCCAGCATTTT.

The chain combines TRBV5-6 with TRBJ2-1; the D gene is possibly TRBD2 (7 bases). Trimming cost V 1 base and J 1 base, with 15 bases left between them. Germline V gene sequence: CDR1 SGHDT, CDR2 YYEEEE. CDR3 length: 17 residues. The CDR3 loop reads CASSLLGGGASYNEQFF. Written as DNA, the CDR3 is TGTGCCAGCAGCTTGTTAGGAGGGGGGGCTTCCTACAATGAGCAGTTCTTC.

DNA for the CDR3: TGTGCCAGCAGCACCGGGACAGGGCCCTACGAGCAGTACTTC. Amino acid sequence: CASSTGTGPYEQYF. J is TRBJ2-7 and V is TRBV11-2; 9 nucleotides agree with TRBD1. The CDR3 is made up of 14 amino acids. Germline CDR1 and CDR2: SGHAT and FQNNGV. Trimming at V came to 5 bases and at J to 2 bases, leaving 4 bases not matched to a gene.